The 2 T cell receptor beta chains given below trace back to one sample, sequenced in a study of T cells after yellow fever vaccination. TCRdb independently ran MiXCR on the 5' RACE reads; one entry per CDR3 protein. The sample holds 200,000 to 300,000 distinct CDR3 sequences, around 3.5% seen once. Sequences were derived from PBMCs, sampled 15 days after the yellow fever booster vaccination. The receptors were gathered from a man younger than 30 who received the YFV17D yellow fever vaccine.

This clonotype was observed many times. The chain has TRBV4-1 and TRBJ1-1; D unresolved. The V gene's germline CDR1 is MGHRA and CDR2 YSYEKL. CDR3 length equals 14 residues. V shed 1 base and J shed 1 base, with 7 bases lying between them. The CDR3 DNA reads TGCGCCAGCAGCCAAGTTTTGGGGAACACTGAAGCTTTCTTT. It encodes CASSQVLGNTEAFF.

This clonotype showed up just a few times. The CDR3 bases are TGTGCCATCAGTGAGTCGCTAGGCTACGAGCAGTACGTC. This gives the protein CAISESLGYEQYV. The rearrangement uses TRBV10-3 and TRBJ2-7; D is undetermined. V lost 0 bases and J 3 bases, leaving 6 bases between the germline ends. From germline, CDR1 is ENHRY and CDR2 SYGVKD. The CDR3 runs to 13 residues.